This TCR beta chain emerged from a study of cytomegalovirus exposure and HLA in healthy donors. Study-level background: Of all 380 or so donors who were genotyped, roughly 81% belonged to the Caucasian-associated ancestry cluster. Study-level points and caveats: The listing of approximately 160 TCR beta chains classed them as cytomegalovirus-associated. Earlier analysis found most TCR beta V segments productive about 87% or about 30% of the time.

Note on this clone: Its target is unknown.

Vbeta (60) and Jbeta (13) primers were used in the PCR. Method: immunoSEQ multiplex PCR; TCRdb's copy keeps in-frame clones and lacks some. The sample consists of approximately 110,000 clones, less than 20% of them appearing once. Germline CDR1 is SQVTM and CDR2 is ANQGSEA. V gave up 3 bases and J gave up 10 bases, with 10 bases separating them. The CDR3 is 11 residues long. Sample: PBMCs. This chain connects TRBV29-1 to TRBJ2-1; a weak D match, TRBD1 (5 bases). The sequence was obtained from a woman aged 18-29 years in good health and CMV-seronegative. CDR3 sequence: CSVETVWEQFF. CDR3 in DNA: TGCAGCGTTGAGACAGTGTGGGAGCAGTTCTTC.